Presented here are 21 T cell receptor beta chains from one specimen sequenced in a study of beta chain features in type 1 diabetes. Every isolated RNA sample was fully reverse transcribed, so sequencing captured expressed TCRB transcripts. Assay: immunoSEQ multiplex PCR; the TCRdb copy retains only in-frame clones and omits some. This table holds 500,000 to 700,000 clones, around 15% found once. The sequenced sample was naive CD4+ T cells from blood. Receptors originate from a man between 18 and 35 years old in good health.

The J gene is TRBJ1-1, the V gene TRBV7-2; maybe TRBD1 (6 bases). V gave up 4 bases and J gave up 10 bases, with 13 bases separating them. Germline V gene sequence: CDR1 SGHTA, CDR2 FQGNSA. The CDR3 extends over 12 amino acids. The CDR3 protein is CASSSTGPPAFF. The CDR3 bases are TGTGCCAGCAGCTCCACAGGGCCCCCAGCTTTCTTT.

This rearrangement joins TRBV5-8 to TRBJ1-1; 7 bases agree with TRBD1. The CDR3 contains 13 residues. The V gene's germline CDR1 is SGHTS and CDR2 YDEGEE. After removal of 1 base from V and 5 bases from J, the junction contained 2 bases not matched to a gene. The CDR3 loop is CASSLFRGTEAFF. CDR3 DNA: TGTGCCAGCAGCTTGTTCAGGGGGACTGAAGCTTTCTTT.

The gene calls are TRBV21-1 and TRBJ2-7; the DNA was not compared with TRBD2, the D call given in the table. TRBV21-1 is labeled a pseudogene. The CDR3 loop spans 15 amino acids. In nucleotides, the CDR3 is TGTGCCAGCAGCAAATCGGTGGAGGACCCCTACGAGCAGTACTTC. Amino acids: CASSKSVEDPYEQYF.

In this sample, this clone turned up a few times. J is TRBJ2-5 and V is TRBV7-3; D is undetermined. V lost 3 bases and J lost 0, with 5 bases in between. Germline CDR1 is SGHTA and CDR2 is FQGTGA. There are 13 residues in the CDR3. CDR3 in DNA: TGTGCCAGCAGCTTGGAGTACCAAGAGACCCAGTACTTC. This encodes CASSLEYQETQYF.

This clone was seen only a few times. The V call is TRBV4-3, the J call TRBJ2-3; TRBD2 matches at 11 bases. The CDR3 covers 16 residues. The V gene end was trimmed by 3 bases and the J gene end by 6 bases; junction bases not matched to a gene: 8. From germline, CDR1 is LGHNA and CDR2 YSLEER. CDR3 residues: CASSQGSGRARDTQYF. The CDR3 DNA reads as TGCGCCAGCAGCCAGGGTAGCGGGAGGGCCAGGGATACGCAGTATTTT.

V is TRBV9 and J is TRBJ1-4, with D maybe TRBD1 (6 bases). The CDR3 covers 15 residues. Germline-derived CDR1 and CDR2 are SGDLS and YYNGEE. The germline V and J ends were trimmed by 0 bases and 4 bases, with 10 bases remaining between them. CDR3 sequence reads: CASSVAGGHNEKLFF. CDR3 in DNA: TGTGCCAGCAGCGTAGCGGGGGGCCATAATGAAAAACTGTTTTTT.

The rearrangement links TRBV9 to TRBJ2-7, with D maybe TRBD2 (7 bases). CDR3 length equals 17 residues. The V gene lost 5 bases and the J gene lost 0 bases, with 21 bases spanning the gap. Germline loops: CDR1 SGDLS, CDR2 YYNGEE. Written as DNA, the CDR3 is TGTGCCAGCAGGCGGGGGCACGTAGACCCCAACTCCTACGAGCAGTACTTC. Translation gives CASRRGHVDPNSYEQYF.

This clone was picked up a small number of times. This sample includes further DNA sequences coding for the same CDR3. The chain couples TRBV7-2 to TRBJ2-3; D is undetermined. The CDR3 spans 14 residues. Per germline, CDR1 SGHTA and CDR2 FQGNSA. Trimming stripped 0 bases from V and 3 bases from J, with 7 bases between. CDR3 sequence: CASSLAGRTDTQYF. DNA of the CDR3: TGTGCCAGCAGCTTAGCGGGAAGGACAGATACGCAGTATTTT.

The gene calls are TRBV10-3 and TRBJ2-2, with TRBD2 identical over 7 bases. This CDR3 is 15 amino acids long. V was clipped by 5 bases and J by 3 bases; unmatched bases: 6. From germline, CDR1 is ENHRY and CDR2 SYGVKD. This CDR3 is CAISTTRGDTGELFF. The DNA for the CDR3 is TGTGCCATCAGTACAACCCGGGGGGACACCGGGGAGCTGTTTTTT.

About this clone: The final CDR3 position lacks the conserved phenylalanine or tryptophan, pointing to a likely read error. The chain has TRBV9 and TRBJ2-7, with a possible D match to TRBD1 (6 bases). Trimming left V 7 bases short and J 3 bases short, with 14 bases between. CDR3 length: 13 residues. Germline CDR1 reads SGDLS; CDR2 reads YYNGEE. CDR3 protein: CASGRDKLYEQYL. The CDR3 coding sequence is TGTGCCAGCGGTCGGGACAAACTCTACGAGCAGTACCTC.

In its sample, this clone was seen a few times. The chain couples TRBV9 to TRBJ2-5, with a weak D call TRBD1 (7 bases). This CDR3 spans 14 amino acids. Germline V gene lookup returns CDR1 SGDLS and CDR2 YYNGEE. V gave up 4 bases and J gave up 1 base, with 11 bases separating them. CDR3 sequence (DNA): TGTGCCAGCAGCTCGCGGGACAGCCAAGAGACCCAGTACTTC. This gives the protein CASSSRDSQETQYF.

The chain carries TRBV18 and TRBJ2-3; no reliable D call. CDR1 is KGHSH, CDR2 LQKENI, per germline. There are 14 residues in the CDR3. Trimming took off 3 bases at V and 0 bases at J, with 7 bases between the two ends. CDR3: CASSPFPSTDTQYF. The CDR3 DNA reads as TGTGCCAGCTCACCTTTCCCTAGCACAGATACGCAGTATTTT.

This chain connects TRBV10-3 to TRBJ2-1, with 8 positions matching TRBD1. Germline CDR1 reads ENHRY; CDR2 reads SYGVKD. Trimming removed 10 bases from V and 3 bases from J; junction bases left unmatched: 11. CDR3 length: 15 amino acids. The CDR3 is CATRETGASYNEQFF. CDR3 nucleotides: TGTGCCACACGAGAGACAGGGGCAAGCTACAATGAGCAGTTCTTC.

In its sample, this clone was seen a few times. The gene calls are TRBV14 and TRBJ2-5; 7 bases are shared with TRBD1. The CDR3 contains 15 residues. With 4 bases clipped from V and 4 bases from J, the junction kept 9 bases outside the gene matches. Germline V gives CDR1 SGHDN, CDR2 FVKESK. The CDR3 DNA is TGTGCCAGCAGCCCAGCGACAGGGAATTTAGAGACCCAGTACTTC. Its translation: CASSPATGNLETQYF.

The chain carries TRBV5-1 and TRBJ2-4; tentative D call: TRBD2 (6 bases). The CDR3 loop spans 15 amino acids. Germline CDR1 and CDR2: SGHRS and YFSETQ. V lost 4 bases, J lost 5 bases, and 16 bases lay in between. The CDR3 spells CASSSVGTPQNIQYF. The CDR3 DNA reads TGCGCCAGCAGCAGCGTAGGGACTCCCCAAAACATTCAGTACTTC.

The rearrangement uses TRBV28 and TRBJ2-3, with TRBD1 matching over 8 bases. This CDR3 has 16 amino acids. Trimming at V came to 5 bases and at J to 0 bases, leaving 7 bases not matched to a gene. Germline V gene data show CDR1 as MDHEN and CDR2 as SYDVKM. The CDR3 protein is CASSPRGRTSTDTQYF. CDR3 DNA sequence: TGTGCCAGCAGTCCCAGGGGGCGGACAAGCACAGATACGCAGTATTTT.

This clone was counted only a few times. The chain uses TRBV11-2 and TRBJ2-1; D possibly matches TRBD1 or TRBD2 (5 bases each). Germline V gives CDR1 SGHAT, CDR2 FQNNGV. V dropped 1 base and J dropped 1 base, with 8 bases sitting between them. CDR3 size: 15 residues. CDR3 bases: TGTGCCAGCAGCTTAGGAGGGGTATCCTACAATGAGCAGTTCTTC. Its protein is CASSLGGVSYNEQFF.

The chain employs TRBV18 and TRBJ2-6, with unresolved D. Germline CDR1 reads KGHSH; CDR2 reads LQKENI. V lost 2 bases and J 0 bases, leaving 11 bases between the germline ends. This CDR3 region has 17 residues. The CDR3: CASSPSLASSGANVLTF. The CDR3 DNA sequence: TGTGCCAGCTCACCATCTCTGGCCTCCTCTGGGGCCAACGTCCTGACTTTC.

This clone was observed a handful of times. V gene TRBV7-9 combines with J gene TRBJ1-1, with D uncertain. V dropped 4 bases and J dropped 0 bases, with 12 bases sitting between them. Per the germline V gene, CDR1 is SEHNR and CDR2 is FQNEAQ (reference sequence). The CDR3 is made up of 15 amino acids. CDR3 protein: CASSSGEVMNTEAFF. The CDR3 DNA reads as TGTGCCAGCAGCTCCGGGGAGGTTATGAACACTGAAGCTTTCTTT.

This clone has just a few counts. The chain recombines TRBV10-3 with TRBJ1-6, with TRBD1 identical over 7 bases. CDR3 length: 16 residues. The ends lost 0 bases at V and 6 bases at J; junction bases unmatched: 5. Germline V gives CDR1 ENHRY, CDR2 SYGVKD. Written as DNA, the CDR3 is TGTGCCATCAGTGAGTCGGGACAGCGCTCTAATTCACCCCTCCACTTT. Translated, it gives CAISESGQRSNSPLHF.

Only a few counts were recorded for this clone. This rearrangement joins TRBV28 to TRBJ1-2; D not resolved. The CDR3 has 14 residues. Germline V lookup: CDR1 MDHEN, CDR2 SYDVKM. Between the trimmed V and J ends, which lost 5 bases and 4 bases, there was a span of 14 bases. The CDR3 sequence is CASSPPLGGYGYTF. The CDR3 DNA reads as TGTGCCAGCAGTCCGCCGCTGGGTGGCTATGGCTACACCTTC.